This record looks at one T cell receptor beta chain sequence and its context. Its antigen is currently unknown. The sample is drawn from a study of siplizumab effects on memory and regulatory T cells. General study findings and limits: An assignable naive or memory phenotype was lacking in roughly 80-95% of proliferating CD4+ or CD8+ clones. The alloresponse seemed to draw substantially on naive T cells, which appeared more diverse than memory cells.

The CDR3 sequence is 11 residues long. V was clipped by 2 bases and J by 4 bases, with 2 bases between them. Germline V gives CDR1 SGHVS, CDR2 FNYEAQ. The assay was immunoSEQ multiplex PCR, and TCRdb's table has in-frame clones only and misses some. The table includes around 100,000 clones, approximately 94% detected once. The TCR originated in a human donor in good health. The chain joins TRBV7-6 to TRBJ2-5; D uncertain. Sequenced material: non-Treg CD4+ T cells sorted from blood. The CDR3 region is CASSLSETQYF. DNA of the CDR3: TGTGCCAGCAGCTTATCAGAGACCCAGTACTTC.